This T cell receptor beta chain is drawn from a study of blood T cell repertoires in COVID-19. Study in general: COVID-19 samples, acute and convalescent, were from the United States, Italy and Spain. Sources were T cells, B-cell-depleted T cells, or PBMCs; the material itself was cDNA or gDNA.

Germline lookup yields CDR1 ENHRY and CDR2 SYGVKD. This CDR3 region has 11 residues. The V gene end was trimmed by 9 bases and the J gene end by 3 bases; junction bases not matched to a gene: 2. As processed by the authors: Amplified reference gene primers provided the basis for estimating nucleated cell counts. Using immunoSEQ multiplex PCR, the repertoire was profiled, and TCRdb retains in-frame clones only, with some absent. The V and J calls and clone size are taken from that table; D and trimming were inferred from the DNA. The sample holds about 190,000 clones, 79% seen once. The sample consisted of peripheral blood. V gene TRBV10-3 combines with J gene TRBJ2-7; TRBD1 matches at 7 bases. This TCR was sampled from a man in his sixties with active or convalescent COVID-19. The CDR3 coding sequence is TGTGCCATACGGACAGGCTACGAGCAGTACTTC. It codes for CAIRTGYEQYF.